These 24 T cell receptor beta chains originate from one sample sequenced in a study of T-cell reconstitution after alpha-beta-depleted transplantation in children. Library preparation (for TCRbeta) was performed with unique molecular identifiers. MiXCR, applied by TCRdb to the PCR reads, yields one record per CDR3 protein. The sample lists some 600,000 distinct CDR3 sequences; 10% to 15% were seen once. The input for sequencing was PBMCs, mostly from graft donor cells, taken 360 days after TCRalphabeta/CD19-depleted stem cell transplant. Receptor source: a male patient younger than 18 who had a stem cell transplant for acute myeloid leukemia, so the T cells may come from the graft donor.

This clonotype was detected ten times or more. The chain employs TRBV11-2 and TRBJ2-2; 10 nucleotides line up with TRBD1. From germline, CDR1 is SGHAT and CDR2 FQNNGV. The CDR3 contains 17 residues. V lost 3 bases, J lost 0 bases, and 4 bases stayed unmatched. The CDR3 sequence: CASSFGGTGANTGELFF. In DNA form, the CDR3 reads TGTGCCAGCAGCTTTGGAGGGACAGGGGCGAACACCGGGGAGCTGTTTTTT.

The chain combines TRBV20-1 with TRBJ2-7; 9 bases fit TRBD1. V was clipped by 5 bases and J by 6 bases; unmatched bases: 8. The germline CDR1 and CDR2 sequences are DFQATT and SNEGSKA (reference sequence). The CDR3 is made up of 13 amino acids. CDR3 coding DNA: TGCAGTGCTGGGGGGACAGGGACAGGCGAGCAGTACTTC. As protein: CSAGGTGTGEQYF.

This clonotype was observed many times. The rearrangement links TRBV6-5 to TRBJ2-1; 8 bases agree with TRBD2. This CDR3 is built from 16 residues. V was clipped by 5 bases and J by 0 bases; unmatched bases: 6. Germline V CDR1 and CDR2: MNHEY, SVGAGI. CDR3 in amino acids: CASSRSSGSSYNEQFF. CDR3 bases: TGTGCCAGCAGTCGCTCAAGCGGGAGCTCCTACAATGAGCAGTTCTTC.

The chain is built from TRBV6-1 and TRBJ1-4; TRBD1 is a possible D gene (6 bases). CDR1 MNHNS and CDR2 SASEGT come from the germline V gene. The CDR3 sequence is 16 residues long. V lost 6 bases to trimming and J lost 7 bases, with 21 bases between them. The CDR3: CASRNGGLRVGEKLFF. The DNA for the CDR3 is TGTGCCAGCAGAAATGGGGGGCTCAGGGTGGGTGAAAAACTGTTTTTT.

V usage is TRBV20-1 and J usage is TRBJ2-7; the D is unclear. CDR1 is DFQATT, CDR2 SNEGSKA, per germline (reference sequence). The CDR3 has 15 residues. Trimming took 8 bases from V and 7 from J, leaving 27 bases between them. CDR3 loop: CSQLIIPGPPMEQYF. Here the CDR3 DNA reads TGCAGTCAACTAATTATACCGGGCCCTCCTATGGAGCAGTACTTC.

There are a few counts of this clonotype. The rearrangement uses TRBV20-1 and TRBJ2-7; D remains ambiguous. The CDR3 spans 15 residues. V lost 7 bases to trimming and J lost 2 bases, with 21 bases between them. Per germline, CDR1 DFQATT and CDR2 SNEGSKA (reference sequence). The CDR3 coding sequence is TGCAGTGTATTGGCCCCCCCTAGTCCCCCCTACGAGCAGTACTTC. Amino acid sequence: CSVLAPPSPPYEQYF.

This clonotype was picked up a small number of times. The rearrangement uses TRBV3-1 and TRBJ2-5, with D tentatively TRBD2 (7 bases). The CDR3 sequence is 17 residues long. Between the trimmed V and J ends, which lost 6 bases and 4 bases, there was a span of 24 bases. The germline gives CDR1 LGHDT, CDR2 YNNKEL (reference sequence). The chain's CDR3 is CASSPYGGGSLLETQYF. The CDR3 bases are TGTGCCAGCAGTCCCTATGGGGGCGGGAGCCTCCTAGAGACCCAGTACTTC.

This clonotype has at least ten counts. The chain recombines TRBV10-3 with TRBJ2-3; 9 bases are shared with TRBD2. This CDR3 has 14 residues. V dropped 11 bases and J dropped 10; count of bases not matched to a gene: 16. From germline, CDR1 is ENHRY and CDR2 SYGVKD. As DNA, the CDR3 is TGTGCCGCCCGGACTAGCGCGAACACAGTGGCGCAGTATTTT. It codes for CAARTSANTVAQYF.

This clonotype has just a few counts. V and J are TRBV12-3 or TRBV12-4 and TRBJ2-3; D could derive from TRBD1 or TRBD2 (5 bases each). CDR3 length: 16 amino acids. Trimming took off 7 bases at V and 5 bases at J, with 22 bases between the two ends. In DNA form, the CDR3 reads TGTGCCAGCAATTTCAGGGATGGAGAGGGTAAAGATACGCAGTATTTT. Amino acids: CASNFRDGEGKDTQYF.

This clonotype was seen repeatedly, ten times or more. V is TRBV29-1 and J is TRBJ2-4; 12 bases agree with TRBD2. The V gene's germline CDR1 is SQVTM and CDR2 ANQGSEA. The V segment lost 1 base and the J segment 11 bases; nucleotides outside the gene matches: 21. The CDR3 extends over 19 amino acids. CDR3 amino acids: CSVEVGGLAGTTYPRLQYF. The DNA of the CDR3 is TGCAGCGTTGAAGTAGGGGGACTAGCGGGCACCACGTACCCTAGGCTTCAGTACTTC.

Only one count was recorded for this clonotype. This likely comes from a read error, as the CDR3 has no conserved phenylalanine or tryptophan at its end. The chain combines TRBV7-6 with TRBJ1-4; TRBD1 matches 8 bases. CDR3 length equals 16 residues. J gave up 8 bases and V 0 bases, and 8 bases lay outside the gene matches. Germline values: CDR1 SGHVS, CDR2 FNYEAQ. In DNA, the CDR3 is TGTGCCAGCAGCTTAGCGTCCGGGACAGGAGGAGAAAAACTGTTTTCT. Residues: CASSLASGTGGEKLFS.

The table lists this clonotype with a few counts. V is TRBV28 and J is TRBJ2-7; D is possibly TRBD1 (5 bases). The CDR3 has 15 amino acids. Germline lookup yields CDR1 MDHEN and CDR2 SYDVKM. V was shortened by 3 bases and J by 2 bases, with 14 bases between the two germline ends. CDR3 DNA: TGTGCCAGCAGTTTCCTAAGCACAGGTACCTACGAGCAGTACTTC. Translation gives CASSFLSTGTYEQYF.

V and J are TRBV12-3 or TRBV12-4 and TRBJ2-5, with D possibly matching TRBD2 (5 bases). Trimming took off 8 bases at V and 1 base at J, with 23 bases between the two ends. This CDR3 has 17 residues. The CDR3 protein is CASGLRTGVAGQETQYF. As DNA, the CDR3 is TGTGCCAGCGGGTTAAGAACCGGGGTAGCAGGCCAAGAGACCCAGTACTTC.

This rearrangement joins TRBV5-5 to TRBJ2-2; D perhaps matches TRBD2 (6 bases). This CDR3 has 15 residues. Trimming took off 5 bases at V and 3 bases at J, with 14 bases between the two ends. CDR1 is SGHKS and CDR2 is YYEKEE in the germline V gene (reference sequence). CDR3 DNA sequence: TGTGCCAGCAGTTACCATAGCGGATACACCGGGGAGCTGTTTTTT. It codes for CASSYHSGYTGELFF.

This clonotype was detected ten times or more. The genes are TRBV5-6 and TRBJ2-1; TRBD2 aligns across 7 bases. V shed 4 bases, J shed 12 bases, and the junction held 7 bases outside the gene matches. Germline CDR1 SGHDT, CDR2 YYEEEE. This CDR3 is built from 12 residues. The CDR3 coding sequence is TGTGCCAGCAGCGCCGGGGAGGGGAGGCAGTTCTTC. This gives the protein CASSAGEGRQFF.

This clonotype was counted a few times. The rearrangement links TRBV7-9 to TRBJ2-5, with 10 bases lining up with TRBD1. V dropped 6 bases and J dropped 10; count of bases not matched to a gene: 11. Germline V gives CDR1 SEHNR, CDR2 FQNEAQ (reference sequence). The CDR3 contains 14 residues. CDR3 sequence: CASRPGQGIGVQYF. DNA of the CDR3: TGTGCCAGCAGACCGGGACAGGGGATAGGGGTCCAGTACTTC.

This clonotype showed up just a few times. A much larger clone differs from this one at a single base, so this may be a read error. The chain employs TRBV5-1 and TRBJ2-7, with D possibly being TRBD1 (5 bases). The germline V and J ends were trimmed by 0 bases and 6 bases, with 7 bases remaining between them. The V gene's germline CDR1 is SGHRS and CDR2 YFSETQ. There are 12 residues in the CDR3. The CDR3 nucleotides are TGCGCCAGCAGCTTGGAGGGGTCCGAGCAGTACTTC. As protein: CASSLEGSEQYF.

The chain carries TRBV24-1 and TRBJ2-1; D possibly corresponds to TRBD2 (6 bases). V was cut by 3 bases and J by 4 bases, with 15 bases left in between. This CDR3 spans 16 amino acids. Per the germline V gene, CDR1 is KGHDR and CDR2 is SFDVKD. The DNA for the CDR3 is TGTGCCACCAGTGATCCCGGGACTCCTAATTACAATGAGCAGTTCTTC. Translating it yields CATSDPGTPNYNEQFF.

This clonotype has only a few counts. The CDR3 bases are TGCAGTGCTAGACCCCGAGAGCAGTACTTC. Translation: CSARPREQYF. V usage is TRBV20-1 and J usage is TRBJ2-7; D is undetermined. Germline CDR1 and CDR2: DFQATT and SNEGSKA (reference sequence). V was cut by 2 bases and J by 7 bases, with 6 bases left in between. The CDR3 extends over 10 amino acids.

The chain uses TRBV19 and TRBJ2-2; TRBD2 might be the D (6 bases). Trimming removed 6 bases from V and 6 bases from J, with 14 bases in between. The length of the CDR3 is 14 residues. The germline V gene has CDR1 LNHDA and CDR2 SQIVND (reference sequence). CDR3 DNA: TGTGCCAGTAGGGGACTTCAGGTGGCCGGGGAGCTGTTTTTT. Translation gives CASRGLQVAGELFF.

This clonotype occurred many times. The chain has TRBV14 and TRBJ2-7; 9 nucleotides agree with TRBD1. CDR1 SGHDN and CDR2 FVKESK come from the germline V gene. Losses at the gene ends were 1 base for V and 0 bases for J; bases not matched to a gene: 19. This CDR3 has 21 amino acids. The CDR3 here is CASSQVTGGGLPPIFSYEQYF. The CDR3 nucleotides read TGTGCCAGCAGCCAAGTTACAGGGGGCGGTCTACCTCCCATATTCTCCTACGAGCAGTACTTC.

The V gene is TRBV12-3 or TRBV12-4, the J gene TRBJ1-2; D is unresolved. V was clipped by 1 base and J by 8 bases, with 17 bases between them. The CDR3 length is 15 residues. The CDR3 nucleotides read TGTGCCAGCAGTTTAGAAGGCCCTCTGGTGAGAGGCTACACCTTC. This sequence encodes CASSLEGPLVRGYTF.

Ten or more counts support this clonotype. The rearrangement links TRBV27 to TRBJ2-7; tentatively, D is TRBD2 (5 bases). This CDR3 contains 14 residues. V was shortened by 5 bases and J by 3 bases, with 14 bases between the two germline ends. The V gene's germline CDR1 is MNHEY and CDR2 SMNVEV (reference sequence). The CDR3 region is CASSLRGPLYEQYF. The CDR3 DNA sequence: TGTGCCAGCAGTCTACGGGGTCCCCTCTACGAGCAGTACTTC.

The DNA of the CDR3 is TGTGCCAGCAGCTTAAAAGCTAGCGGGAGTGGAGATACGCAGTATTTT. Protein sequence: CASSLKASGSGDTQYF. The rearrangement uses TRBV9 and TRBJ2-3, with 10 bases aligning to TRBD2. J gave up 5 bases and V 4 bases, and 10 bases lay outside the gene matches. CDR3 length: 16 amino acids. In germline, CDR1 is SGDLS, CDR2 YYNGEE. The entire variable domain, with the rest obtained from reference TRBV9 and TRBJ2-3, is as follows: DSGVTQTPKHLITATGQRVTLRCSPRSGDLSVYWYQQSLDQGLQFLIQYYNGEERAKGNILERFSAQQFPDLHSELNLSSLELGDSALYFCASSLKASGSGDTQYFGPGTRLTVL.